This TCR beta chain was sequenced during a study of PD-1 blockade in classical Hodgkin lymphoma. V dropped 1 base and J dropped 4 bases, with 10 bases sitting between them. Germline V gene lookup returns CDR1 LNHDA and CDR2 SQIVND (reference sequence). This CDR3 has 14 amino acids. Every patient relapsed after autologous stem cell transplantation, and brentuximab vedotin exposure varied. The protocol was immunoSEQ multiplex PCR, while the TCRdb copy is restricted to in-frame clones and leaves out a portion. The data show over 25,000 clones, less than 85% seen once. This clone is labeled medium-sized. Its target is unknown. Study-wide points: Nivolumab starters within 1 year of ASCT were excluded. A significant rise in TCR diversity was seen by C4D1 for CD4+ cells but not for CD8+ cells.

This chain uses TRBV19 with TRBJ1-2; TRBD1 might be the D (5 bases). Sequences were derived from peripheral blood mononuclear cells (PBMCs), sampled before the second cycle of nivolumab. The origin of this receptor is a human donor with classical Hodgkin lymphoma. Here the CDR3 reads CASSIGGQPYGYTF. CDR3 DNA sequence: TGTGCCAGTAGTATAGGCGGACAACCCTATGGCTACACCTTC.